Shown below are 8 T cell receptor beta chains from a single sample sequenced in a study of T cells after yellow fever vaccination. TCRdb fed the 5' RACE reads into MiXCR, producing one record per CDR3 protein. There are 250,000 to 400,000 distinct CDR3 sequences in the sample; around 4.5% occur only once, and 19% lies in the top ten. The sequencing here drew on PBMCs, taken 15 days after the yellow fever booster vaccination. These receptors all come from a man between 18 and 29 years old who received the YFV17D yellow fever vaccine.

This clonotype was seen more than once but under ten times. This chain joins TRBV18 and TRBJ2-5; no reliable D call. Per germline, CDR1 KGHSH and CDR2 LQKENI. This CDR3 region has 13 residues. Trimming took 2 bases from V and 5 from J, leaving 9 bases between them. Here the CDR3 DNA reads TGTGCCAGCTCACCAGAGTGGACGGAGACCCAGTACTTC. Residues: CASSPEWTETQYF.

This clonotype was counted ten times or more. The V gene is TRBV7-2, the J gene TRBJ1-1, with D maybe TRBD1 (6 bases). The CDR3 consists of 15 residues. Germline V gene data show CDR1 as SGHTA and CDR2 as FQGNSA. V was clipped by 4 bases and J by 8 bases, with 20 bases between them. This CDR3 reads CASSSNSQPTGEAFF. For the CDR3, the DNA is TGTGCCAGCAGCTCCAACAGTCAACCGACAGGAGAAGCTTTCTTT.

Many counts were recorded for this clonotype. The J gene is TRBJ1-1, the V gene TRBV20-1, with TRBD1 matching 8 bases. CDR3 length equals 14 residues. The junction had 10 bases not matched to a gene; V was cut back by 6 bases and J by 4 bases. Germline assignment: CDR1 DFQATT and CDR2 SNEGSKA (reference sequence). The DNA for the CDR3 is TGCAGTGCCCAGGGGGCCCGGTTGAGCACTGAAGCTTTCTTT. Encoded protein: CSAQGARLSTEAFF.

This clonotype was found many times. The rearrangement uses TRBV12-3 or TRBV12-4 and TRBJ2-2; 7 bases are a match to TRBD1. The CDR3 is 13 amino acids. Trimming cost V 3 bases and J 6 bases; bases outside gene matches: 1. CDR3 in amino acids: CASSFQGAGELFF. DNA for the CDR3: TGTGCCAGCAGTTTCCAGGGGGCCGGGGAGCTGTTTTTT.

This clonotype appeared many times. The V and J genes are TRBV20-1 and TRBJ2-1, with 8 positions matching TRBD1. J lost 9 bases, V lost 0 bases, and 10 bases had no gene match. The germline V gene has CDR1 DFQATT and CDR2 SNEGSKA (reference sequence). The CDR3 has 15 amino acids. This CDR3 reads CSARDRRTGRGEQFF. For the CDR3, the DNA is TGCAGTGCTAGAGATCGTAGGACAGGGAGAGGTGAGCAGTTCTTC.

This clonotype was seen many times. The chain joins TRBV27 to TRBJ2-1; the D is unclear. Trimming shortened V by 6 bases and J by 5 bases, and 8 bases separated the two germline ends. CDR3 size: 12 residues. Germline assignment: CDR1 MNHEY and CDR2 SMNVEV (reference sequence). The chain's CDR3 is CASRRLNNEQFF. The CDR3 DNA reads TGTGCCAGCAGACGACTGAACAATGAGCAGTTCTTC.

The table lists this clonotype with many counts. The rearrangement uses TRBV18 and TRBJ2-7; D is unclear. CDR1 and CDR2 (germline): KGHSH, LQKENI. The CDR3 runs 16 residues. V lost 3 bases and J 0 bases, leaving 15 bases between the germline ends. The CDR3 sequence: CASSPSGPHGSYEQYF. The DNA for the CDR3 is TGTGCCAGCTCACCTTCCGGGCCCCACGGCTCCTACGAGCAGTACTTC. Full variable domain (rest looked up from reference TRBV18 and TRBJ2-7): NAGVMQNPRHLVRRRGQEARLRCSPMKGHSHVYWYRQLPEEGLKFMVYLQKENIIDESGMPKERFSAEFPKEGPSILRIQQVVRGDSAAYFCASSPSGPHGSYEQYFGPGTRLTVT.

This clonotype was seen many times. The CDR3 here is CASSEGRGADTQYF. The CDR3 DNA reads as TGTGCCAGCAGTGAGGGCAGGGGCGCAGATACGCAGTATTTT. The chain employs TRBV2 and TRBJ2-3; the D gene is possibly TRBD1 (6 bases). CDR3 size: 14 residues. The germline CDR1 and CDR2 sequences are SNHLY and FYNNEI. V was trimmed by 3 bases and J by 4 bases, leaving 11 bases between them.